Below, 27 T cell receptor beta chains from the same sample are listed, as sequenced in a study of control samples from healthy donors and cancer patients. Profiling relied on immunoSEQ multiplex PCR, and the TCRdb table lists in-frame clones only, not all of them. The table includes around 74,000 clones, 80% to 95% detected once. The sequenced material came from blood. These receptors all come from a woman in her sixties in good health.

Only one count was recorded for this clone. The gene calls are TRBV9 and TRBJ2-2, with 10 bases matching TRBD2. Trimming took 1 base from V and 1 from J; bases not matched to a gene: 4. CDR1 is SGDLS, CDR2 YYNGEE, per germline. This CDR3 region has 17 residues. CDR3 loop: CASSVSIAGGNTGELFF. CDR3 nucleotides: TGTGCCAGCAGCGTATCGATAGCGGGAGGGAACACCGGGGAGCTGTTTTTT.

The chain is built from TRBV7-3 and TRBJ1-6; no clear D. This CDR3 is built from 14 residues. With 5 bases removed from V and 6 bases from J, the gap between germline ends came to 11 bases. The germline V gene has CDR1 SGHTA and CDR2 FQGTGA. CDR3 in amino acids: CASSLVGGNSPLHF. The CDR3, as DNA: TGTGCCAGCAGCCTGGTGGGAGGTAATTCACCCCTCCACTTT.

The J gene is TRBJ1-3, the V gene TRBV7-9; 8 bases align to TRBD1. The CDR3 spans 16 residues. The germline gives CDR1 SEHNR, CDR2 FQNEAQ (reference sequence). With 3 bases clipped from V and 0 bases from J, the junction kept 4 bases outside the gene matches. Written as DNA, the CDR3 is TGTGCCAGCAGCTTGGGGACAGGCCTCTCTGGAAACACCATATATTTT. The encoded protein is CASSLGTGLSGNTIYF.

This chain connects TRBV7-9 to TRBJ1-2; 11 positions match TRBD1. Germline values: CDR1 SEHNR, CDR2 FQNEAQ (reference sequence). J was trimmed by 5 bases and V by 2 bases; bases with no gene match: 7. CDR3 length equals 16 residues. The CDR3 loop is CASSLNPGTGGYGYTF. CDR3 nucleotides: TGTGCCAGCAGCTTAAATCCGGGGACAGGGGGTTATGGCTACACCTTC.

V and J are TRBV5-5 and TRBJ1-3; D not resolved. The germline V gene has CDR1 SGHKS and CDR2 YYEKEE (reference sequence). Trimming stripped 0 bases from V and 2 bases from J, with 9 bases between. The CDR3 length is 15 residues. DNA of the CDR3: TGTGCCAGCAGCTTGGCTGATCTCCCTGGAAACACCATATATTTT. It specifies CASSLADLPGNTIYF.

Here the CDR3 reads CASSRQQQETQYF. As DNA, the CDR3 is TGTGCCAGCTCACGACAGCAGCAAGAGACCCAGTACTTC. The V call is TRBV18, the J call TRBJ2-5; D perhaps matches TRBD1 (5 bases). The CDR3 loop spans 13 amino acids. V lost 4 bases and J lost 2, with 8 bases in between. Germline V gene data show CDR1 as KGHSH and CDR2 as LQKENI.

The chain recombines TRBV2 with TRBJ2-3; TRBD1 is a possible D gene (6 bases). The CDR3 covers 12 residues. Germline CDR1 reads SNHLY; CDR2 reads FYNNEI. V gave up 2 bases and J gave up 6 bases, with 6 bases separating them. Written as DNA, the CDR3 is TGTGCCAGCAGTGAAAGGGGGGATACGCAGTATTTT. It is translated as CASSERGDTQYF.

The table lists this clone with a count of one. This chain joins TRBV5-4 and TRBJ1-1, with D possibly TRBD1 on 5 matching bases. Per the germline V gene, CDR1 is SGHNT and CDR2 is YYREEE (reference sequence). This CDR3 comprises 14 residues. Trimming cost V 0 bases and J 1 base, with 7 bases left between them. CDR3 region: CASSLVGGNTEAFF. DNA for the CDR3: TGTGCCAGCAGCTTGGTCGGGGGGAACACTGAAGCTTTCTTT.

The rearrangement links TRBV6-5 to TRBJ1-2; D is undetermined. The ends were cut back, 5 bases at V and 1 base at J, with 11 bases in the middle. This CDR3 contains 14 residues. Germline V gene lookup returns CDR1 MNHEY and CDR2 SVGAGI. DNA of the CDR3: TGTGCCAGCAGTCCAATTACAGATAACTATGGCTACACCTTC. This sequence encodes CASSPITDNYGYTF.

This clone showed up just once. CDR3 nucleotides: TGTGCCAGCTCACCACGGACGGGGCCAGAGACCCAGTACTTC. Residues: CASSPRTGPETQYF. The chain links TRBV18 to TRBJ2-5, with D perhaps given as TRBD1 or TRBD2 (5 bases each). Deletions cut 1 base from V and 4 bases from J, with 10 bases between. Per germline, CDR1 KGHSH and CDR2 LQKENI. There are 14 residues in the CDR3.

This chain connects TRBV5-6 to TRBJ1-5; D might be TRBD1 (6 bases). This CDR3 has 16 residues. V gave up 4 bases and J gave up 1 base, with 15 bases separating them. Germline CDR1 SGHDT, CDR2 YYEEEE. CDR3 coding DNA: TGTGCCAGCAGCCGACTGGGGGCAACAAGCAATCAGCCCCAGCATTTT. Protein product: CASSRLGATSNQPQHF.

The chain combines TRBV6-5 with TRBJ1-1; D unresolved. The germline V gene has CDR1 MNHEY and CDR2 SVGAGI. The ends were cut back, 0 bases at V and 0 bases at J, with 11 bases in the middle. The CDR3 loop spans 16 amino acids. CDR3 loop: CASSYSPRTLNTEAFF. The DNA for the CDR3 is TGTGCCAGCAGTTACTCCCCTAGGACGTTGAACACTGAAGCTTTCTTT.

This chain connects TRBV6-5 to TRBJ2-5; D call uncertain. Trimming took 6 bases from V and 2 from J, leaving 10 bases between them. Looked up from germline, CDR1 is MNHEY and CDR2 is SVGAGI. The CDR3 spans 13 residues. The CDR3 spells CASSRHWQETQYF. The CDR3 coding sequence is TGTGCCAGCAGCCGCCATTGGCAAGAGACCCAGTACTTC.

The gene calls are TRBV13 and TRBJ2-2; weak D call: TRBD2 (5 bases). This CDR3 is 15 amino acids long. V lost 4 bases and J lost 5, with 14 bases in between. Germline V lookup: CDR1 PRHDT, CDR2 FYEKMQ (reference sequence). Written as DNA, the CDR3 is TGTGCCAGCAGCTCCCGGGATCTGCTGACCGGGGAGCTGTTTTTT. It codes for CASSSRDLLTGELFF.

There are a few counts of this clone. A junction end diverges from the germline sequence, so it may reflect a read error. CDR3 nucleotide sequence: TGTGCCAGTAGTTACCTAGCGGAATACAATGAGCAGTTCTTC. Encoded protein: CASSYLAEYNEQFF. The chain links TRBV6-5 to TRBJ2-1; 7 positions agree with TRBD2. Germline V gives CDR1 MNHEY, CDR2 SVGAGI. The CDR3 covers 14 residues.

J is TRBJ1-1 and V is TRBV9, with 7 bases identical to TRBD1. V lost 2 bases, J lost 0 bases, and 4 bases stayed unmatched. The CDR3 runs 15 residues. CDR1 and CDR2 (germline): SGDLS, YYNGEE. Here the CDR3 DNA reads TGTGCCAGCAGCGTCGGACAGGCGATGAACACTGAAGCTTTCTTT. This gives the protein CASSVGQAMNTEAFF. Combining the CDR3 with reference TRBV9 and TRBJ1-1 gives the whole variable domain DSGVTQTPKHLITATGQRVTLRCSPRSGDLSVYWYQQSLDQGLQFLIQYYNGEERAKGNILERFSAQQFPDLHSELNLSSLELGDSALYFCASSVGQAMNTEAFFGQGTRLTVV.

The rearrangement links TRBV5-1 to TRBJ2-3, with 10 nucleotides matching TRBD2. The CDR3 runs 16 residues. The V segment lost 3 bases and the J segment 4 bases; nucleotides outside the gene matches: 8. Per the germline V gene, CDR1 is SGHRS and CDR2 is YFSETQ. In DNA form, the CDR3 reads TGCGCCAGCAGCTCGGGGGCTAGCGGGAGTCCAGATACGCAGTATTTT. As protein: CASSSGASGSPDTQYF.

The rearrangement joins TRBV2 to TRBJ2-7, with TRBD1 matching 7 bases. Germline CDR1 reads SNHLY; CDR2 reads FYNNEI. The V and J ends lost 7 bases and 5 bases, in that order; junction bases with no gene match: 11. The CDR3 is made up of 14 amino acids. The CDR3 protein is CASTQEQGSNEQYF. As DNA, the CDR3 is TGTGCCAGCACTCAAGAACAGGGGTCAAACGAGCAGTACTTC.

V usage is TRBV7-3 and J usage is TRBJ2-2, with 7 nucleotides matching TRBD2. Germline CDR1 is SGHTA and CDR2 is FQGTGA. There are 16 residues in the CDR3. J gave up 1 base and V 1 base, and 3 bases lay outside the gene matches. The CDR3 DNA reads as TGTGCCAGCAGCTTAAGGGGCGGGAGGAACACCGGGGAGCTGTTTTTT. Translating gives CASSLRGGRNTGELFF.

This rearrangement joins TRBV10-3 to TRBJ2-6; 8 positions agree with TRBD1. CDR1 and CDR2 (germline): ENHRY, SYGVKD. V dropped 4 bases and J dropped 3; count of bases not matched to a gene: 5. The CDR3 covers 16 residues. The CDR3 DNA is TGTGCCATCAGTGCTGGACAGGGTGTTGGGGCCAACGTCCTGACTTTC. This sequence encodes CAISAGQGVGANVLTF.

The CDR3 sequence is CSAREREGYTF. CDR3 sequence (DNA): TGCAGTGCTAGGGAACGGGAAGGCTACACCTTC. V is TRBV20-1 and J is TRBJ1-2; D is ambiguous. CDR1 DFQATT and CDR2 SNEGSKA come from the germline V gene (reference sequence). This CDR3 region has 11 residues. Trimming removed 3 bases from V and 8 bases from J, with 10 bases in between.

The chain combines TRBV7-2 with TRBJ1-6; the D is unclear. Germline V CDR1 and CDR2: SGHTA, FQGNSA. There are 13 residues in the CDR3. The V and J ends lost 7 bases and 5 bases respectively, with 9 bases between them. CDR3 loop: CASNSPDNSPLHF. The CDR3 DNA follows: TGTGCCAGCAACTCACCTGATAATTCACCCCTCCACTTT.

The CDR3 region has the DNA TGTGCCAGCAGTTTAACCGGTGGAACCCTCCACTTT. Amino acids: CASSLTGGTLHF. V usage is TRBV28 and J usage is TRBJ1-6; unclear D gene. CDR3 length: 12 residues. V lost 2 bases and J lost 14, with 10 bases in between. In germline, CDR1 is MDHEN, CDR2 SYDVKM.

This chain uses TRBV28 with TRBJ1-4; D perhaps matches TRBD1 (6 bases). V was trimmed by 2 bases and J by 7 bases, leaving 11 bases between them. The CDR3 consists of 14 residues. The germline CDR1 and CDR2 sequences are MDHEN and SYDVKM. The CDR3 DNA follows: TGTGCCAGCAGTTTACGCGGGGGCGGTGAAAAACTGTTTTTT. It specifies CASSLRGGGEKLFF.

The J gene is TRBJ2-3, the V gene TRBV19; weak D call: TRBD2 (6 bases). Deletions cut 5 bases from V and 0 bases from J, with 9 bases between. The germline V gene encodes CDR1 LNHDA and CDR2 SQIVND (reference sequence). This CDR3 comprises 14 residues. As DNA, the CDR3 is TGTGCCAGTAGTTTGAGCGGGAGCACAGATACGCAGTATTTT. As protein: CASSLSGSTDTQYF.

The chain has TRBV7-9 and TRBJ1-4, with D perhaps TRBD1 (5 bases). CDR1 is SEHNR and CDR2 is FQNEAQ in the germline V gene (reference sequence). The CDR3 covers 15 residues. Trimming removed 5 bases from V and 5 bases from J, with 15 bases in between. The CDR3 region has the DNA TGTGCCAGCAGCCTCGCTGCCGGGGGAAATGAAAAACTGTTTTTT. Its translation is CASSLAAGGNEKLFF.

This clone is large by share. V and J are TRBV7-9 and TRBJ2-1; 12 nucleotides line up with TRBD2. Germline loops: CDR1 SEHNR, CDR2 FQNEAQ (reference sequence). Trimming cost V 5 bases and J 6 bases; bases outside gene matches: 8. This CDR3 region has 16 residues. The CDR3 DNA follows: TGTGCCAGCAGCGGCCCGACTAGCGGGGGATCCAATGAGCAGTTCTTC. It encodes CASSGPTSGGSNEQFF. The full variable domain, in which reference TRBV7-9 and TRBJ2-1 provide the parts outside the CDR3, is DTGVSQNPRHKITKRGQNVTFRCDPISEHNRLYWYRQTLGQGPEFLTYFQNEAQLEKSRLLSDRFSAERPKGSFSTLEIQRTEQGDSAMYLCASSGPTSGGSNEQFFGPGTRLTVL.